A single sample gave rise to the 21 T cell receptor beta chains below, sequenced in a study of T cell responses to AZD1222 COVID-19 vaccine. The table came from immunoSEQ multiplex PCR; TCRdb's copy has only in-frame clones and leaves some out. Seen here are roughly 120,000 clones, roughly 87% observed once, and the top ten hold about 10%. The starting material was peripheral blood, obtained on day 0 of AZD1222 vaccination. These receptors all come from an adult in good health.

The rearrangement joins TRBV5-1 to TRBJ2-3; TRBD1 aligns across 11 bases. Germline lookup yields CDR1 SGHRS and CDR2 YFSETQ. The CDR3 sequence is 16 residues long. V dropped 0 bases and J dropped 4; count of bases not matched to a gene: 4. CDR3 sequence: CASSLGGQGASDTQYF. CDR3 DNA sequence: TGCGCCAGCAGCTTGGGAGGACAGGGGGCTTCAGATACGCAGTATTTT.

Written as DNA, the CDR3 is TGTGCCAGCAGCCCTAAACTTAGCGGGGGCCTAGGATACGAGCAGTACTTC. Protein: CASSPKLSGGLGYEQYF. The genes are TRBV13 and TRBJ2-7; 9 nucleotides align to TRBD2. Losses at the gene ends were 5 bases for V and 4 bases for J; bases not matched to a gene: 15. Germline CDR1 PRHDT, CDR2 FYEKMQ (reference sequence). The CDR3 has 17 residues. The full variable domain, in which reference TRBV13 and TRBJ2-7 provide the parts outside the CDR3, is AAGVIQSPRHLIKEKRETATLKCYPIPRHDTVYWYQQGPGQDPQFLISFYEKMQSDKGSIPDRFSAQQFSDYHSELNMSSLELGDSALYFCASSPKLSGGLGYEQYFGPGTRLTVT.

The chain carries TRBV11-3 and TRBJ2-7; TRBD1 agrees at 9 bases. V lost 0 bases to trimming and J lost 3 bases; unmatched junction nucleotides: 0. The CDR3 is 14 amino acids. CDR1 and CDR2 (germline): SGHNT, YENEEA. Here the CDR3 reads CASSLEGQGYEQYF. The CDR3 nucleotides read TGTGCCAGCAGCTTAGAGGGACAGGGCTACGAGCAGTACTTC. Combining the CDR3 with reference TRBV11-3 and TRBJ2-7 gives the whole variable domain EAGVVQSPRYKIIEKKQPVAFWCNPISGHNTLYWYLQNLGQGPELLIRYENEEAVDDSQLPKDRFSAERLKGVDSTLKIQPAELGDSAVYLCASSLEGQGYEQYFGPGTRLTVT.

This clone was counted between two and nine times. The V call is TRBV13, the J call TRBJ1-2; perhaps TRBD1 as D (5 bases). The CDR3 sequence is 16 residues long. CDR1 is PRHDT and CDR2 is FYEKMQ in the germline V gene (reference sequence). The germline V and J ends were trimmed by 5 bases and 1 base, with 17 bases remaining between them. In DNA, the CDR3 is TGTGCCAGCAGCAACCAGGGACCGAGGCTTAACTATGGCTACACCTTC. It is translated as CASSNQGPRLNYGYTF.

This rearrangement joins TRBV19 to TRBJ2-7; maybe TRBD2 (5 bases). The V gene's germline CDR1 is LNHDA and CDR2 SQIVND (reference sequence). The V end was cut by 10 bases, the J end by 7 bases, with 20 bases between. The CDR3 consists of 13 residues. The CDR3 spells CATSRKRDGEQYF. The CDR3 DNA reads TGTGCCACTAGCAGAAAACGAGACGGGGAGCAGTACTTC. The whole variable domain, remainder taken from reference TRBV19 and TRBJ2-7, is DGGITQSPKYLFRKEGQNVTLSCEQNLNHDAMYWYRQDPGQGLRLIYYSQIVNDFQKGDIAEGYSVSREKKESFPLTVTSAQKNPTAFYLCATSRKRDGEQYFGPGTRLTVT.

The chain employs TRBV28 and TRBJ2-7, with D possibly being TRBD1 (6 bases). V was cut by 6 bases and J by 2 bases, with 14 bases left in between. This CDR3 has 14 residues. Per germline, CDR1 MDHEN and CDR2 SYDVKM. The CDR3 is CASRAQQGPYEQYF. The CDR3 region has the DNA TGTGCCAGCAGGGCGCAACAGGGACCCTACGAGCAGTACTTC.

In DNA, the CDR3 is TGCGCCAGCAGCCCGCGGGACGCTGGCAATCAGCCCCAGCATTTT. Protein product: CASSPRDAGNQPQHF. The chain has TRBV4-3 and TRBJ1-5, with D possibly being TRBD1 (5 bases). The germline CDR1 and CDR2 sequences are LGHNA and YSLEER. V lost 4 bases and J 2 bases, leaving 12 bases between the germline ends. This CDR3 comprises 15 residues.

This clone was seen a few times. V is TRBV6-5 and J is TRBJ1-4, with unresolved D. Germline lookup yields CDR1 MNHEY and CDR2 SVGAGI. The CDR3 is made up of 14 amino acids. The V and J ends lost 6 bases and 0 bases respectively, with 8 bases between them. CDR3 sequence reads: CASSPRSTNEKLFF. The CDR3 nucleotides are TGTGCCAGCAGCCCACGGTCAACTAATGAAAAACTGTTTTTT.

The genes are TRBV2 and TRBJ2-7, with TRBD1 identical over 8 bases. Germline CDR1 is SNHLY and CDR2 is FYNNEI. V trimming: 5 bases; J trimming: 5 bases; junction bases outside the gene matches: 11. The CDR3 runs 15 residues. CDR3 in amino acids: CASSHPQDRDHEQYF. DNA for the CDR3: TGTGCCAGCAGTCACCCTCAGGACAGGGACCACGAGCAGTACTTC.

The chain couples TRBV19 to TRBJ1-2; D remains ambiguous. V was pared by 5 bases and J by 5 bases, with 15 bases between. The length of the CDR3 is 14 residues. Germline loops: CDR1 LNHDA, CDR2 SQIVND (reference sequence). The CDR3 region has the DNA TGTGCCAGTAGTGGGCAGGCCAAGGGTTATGGCTACACCTTC. Translating it yields CASSGQAKGYGYTF.

This clone was seen a handful of times. The chain recombines TRBV4-3 with TRBJ2-7, with 10 bases identical to TRBD1. Trimming cost V 1 base and J 3 bases; bases outside gene matches: 3. Germline V gene lookup returns CDR1 LGHNA and CDR2 YSLEER. The CDR3 length is 15 residues. Written as DNA, the CDR3 is TGCGCCAGCAGCCAAGGGAGGACAGGGGGCTACGAGCAGTACTTC. Translation: CASSQGRTGGYEQYF.

The chain joins TRBV9 to TRBJ2-7; 7 nucleotides align to TRBD2. The CDR3 is 15 residues long. V shed 3 bases, J shed 2 bases, and the junction held 8 bases outside the gene matches. The germline gives CDR1 SGDLS, CDR2 YYNGEE. CDR3 sequence: CASSEGLGGAYEQYF. CDR3 in DNA: TGTGCCAGCAGCGAAGGTTTGGGGGGGGCCTACGAGCAGTACTTC.

This chain uses TRBV11-3 with TRBJ2-3, with D possibly TRBD1 on 8 matching bases. The ends were cut back, 4 bases at V and 3 bases at J, with 14 bases in the middle. This CDR3 has 15 residues. Germline CDR1 and CDR2: SGHNT and YENEEA. DNA of the CDR3: TGTGCCAGCAGCTCCACAGGGGGGGAGACAGATACGCAGTATTTT. As protein: CASSSTGGETDTQYF.

The chain joins TRBV10-3 to TRBJ2-7; 8 bases are shared with TRBD1. Germline values: CDR1 ENHRY, CDR2 SYGVKD. The CDR3 spans 15 residues. V was pared by 3 bases and J by 0 bases, with 4 bases of the junction left unmatched. This chain's CDR3 is CAISDWDRSSYEQYF. The CDR3 region has the DNA TGTGCCATCAGTGATTGGGACAGGAGCTCCTACGAGCAGTACTTC.

This chain connects TRBV19 to TRBJ1-4; D gene unclear. V dropped 7 bases and J dropped 5 bases, with 11 bases sitting between them. Germline V gives CDR1 LNHDA, CDR2 SQIVND (reference sequence). The CDR3 consists of 13 residues. Here the CDR3 DNA reads TGTGCCAGTACTCGGGGAGGAAATGAAAAACTGTTTTTT. Residues: CASTRGGNEKLFF.

This clone showed up just a few times. This rearrangement joins TRBV7-9 to TRBJ2-5; 8 bases align to TRBD1. V dropped 0 bases and J dropped 7; count of bases not matched to a gene: 4. This CDR3 contains 14 residues. Germline V gene lookup returns CDR1 SEHNR and CDR2 FQNEAQ (reference sequence). The CDR3 here is CASSLASTGGTQYF. The CDR3 DNA is TGTGCCAGCAGCTTAGCCTCCACAGGGGGGACCCAGTACTTC.

The rearrangement links TRBV28 to TRBJ2-3; the D is unclear. V gave up 4 bases and J gave up 0 bases, with 8 bases separating them. Per the germline V gene, CDR1 is MDHEN and CDR2 is SYDVKM. This CDR3 contains 14 residues. The CDR3 coding sequence is TGTGCCAGCAGTTCCCCCACCAGCACAGATACGCAGTATTTT. It encodes CASSSPTSTDTQYF.

The rearrangement joins TRBV3-1 (or the pseudogene TRBV3-2) to TRBJ2-3, with 9 bases aligning to TRBD2. The CDR3 spans 15 residues. The germline CDR1 and CDR2 sequences are LGHDT and YNNKEL (reference sequence). The junction had 6 bases not matched to a gene; V was cut back by 4 bases and J by 4 bases. The CDR3 sequence: CASSRGLARADTQYF. The CDR3 DNA reads as TGTGCCAGCAGCCGGGGACTAGCCCGCGCAGATACGCAGTATTTT.

This rearrangement joins TRBV3-1 (or the pseudogene TRBV3-2) to TRBJ1-1, with D possibly matching TRBD1 (5 bases). V was clipped by 4 bases and J by 5 bases, with 17 bases between them. The CDR3 extends over 15 amino acids. CDR1 and CDR2 (germline): LGHDT, YNNKEL (reference sequence). Here the CDR3 reads CASSPMLGAGTEAFF. The CDR3 region has the DNA TGTGCCAGCAGCCCAATGCTCGGGGCTGGGACTGAAGCTTTCTTT.

The rearrangement uses TRBV7-3 and TRBJ2-5, with a possible D match to TRBD2 (5 bases). With 3 bases removed from V and 0 bases from J, the gap between germline ends came to 8 bases. CDR1 is SGHTA, CDR2 FQGTGA, per germline. The CDR3 has 14 residues. Here the CDR3 DNA reads TGTGCCAGCAGCTTGTCGGGGAACCAAGAGACCCAGTACTTC. Encoded protein: CASSLSGNQETQYF.

V and J are TRBV2 and TRBJ2-7, with 7 bases fitting TRBD2. Germline loops: CDR1 SNHLY, CDR2 FYNNEI. The CDR3 totals 15 residues. Unmatched junction bases numbered 5, after V lost 2 bases and J lost 1 base. The CDR3 sequence: CASSEYGGTSYEQYF. CDR3 nucleotide sequence: TGTGCCAGCAGTGAATACGGGGGGACGTCCTACGAGCAGTACTTC.